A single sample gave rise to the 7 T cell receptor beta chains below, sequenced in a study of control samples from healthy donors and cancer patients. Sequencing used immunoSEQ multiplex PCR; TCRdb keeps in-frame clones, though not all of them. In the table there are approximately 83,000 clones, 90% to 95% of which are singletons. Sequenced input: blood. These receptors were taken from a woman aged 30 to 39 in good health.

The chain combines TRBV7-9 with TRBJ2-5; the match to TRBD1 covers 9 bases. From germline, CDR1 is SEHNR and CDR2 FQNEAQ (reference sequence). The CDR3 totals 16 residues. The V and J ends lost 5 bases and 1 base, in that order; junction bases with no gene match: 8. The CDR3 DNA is TGTGCCAGCAGCCCGCGGGACAGGGCGTCCCAAGAGACCCAGTACTTC. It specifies CASSPRDRASQETQYF.

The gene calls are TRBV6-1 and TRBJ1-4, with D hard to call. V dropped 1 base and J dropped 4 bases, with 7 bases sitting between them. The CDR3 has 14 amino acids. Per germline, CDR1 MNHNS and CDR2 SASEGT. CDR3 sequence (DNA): TGTGCCAGCAGTGAAGATCACCTTAATGAAAAACTGTTTTTT. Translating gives CASSEDHLNEKLFF.

CDR3 bases: TGTGCCAGCAGCCCTGGGACAGGGCAACAAGAGACCCAGTACTTC. Its protein product is CASSPGTGQQETQYF. The chain is built from TRBV11-3 and TRBJ2-5; 9 bases map to TRBD1. The CDR3 is 15 amino acids. The trim removed 5 bases at V and 2 bases at J, leaving 6 bases unmatched. Germline-derived CDR1 and CDR2 are SGHNT and YENEEA.

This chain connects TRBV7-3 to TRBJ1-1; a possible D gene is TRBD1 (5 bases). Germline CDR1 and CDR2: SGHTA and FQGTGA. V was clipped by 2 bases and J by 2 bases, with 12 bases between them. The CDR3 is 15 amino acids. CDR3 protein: CASSLSGQGNTEAFF. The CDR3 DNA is TGTGCCAGCAGCTTATCTGGGCAGGGAAACACTGAAGCTTTCTTT.

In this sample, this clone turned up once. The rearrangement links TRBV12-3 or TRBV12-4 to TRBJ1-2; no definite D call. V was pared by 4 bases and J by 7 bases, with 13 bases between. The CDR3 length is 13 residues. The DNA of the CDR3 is TGTGCCAGCAGTTACATCCAAGCGGGTGGCTACACCTTC. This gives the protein CASSYIQAGGYTF.

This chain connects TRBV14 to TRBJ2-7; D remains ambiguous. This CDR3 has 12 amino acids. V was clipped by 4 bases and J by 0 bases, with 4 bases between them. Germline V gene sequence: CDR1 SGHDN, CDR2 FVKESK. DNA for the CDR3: TGTGCCAGCAGCCGGGACTCCTACGAGCAGTACTTC. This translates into CASSRDSYEQYF.

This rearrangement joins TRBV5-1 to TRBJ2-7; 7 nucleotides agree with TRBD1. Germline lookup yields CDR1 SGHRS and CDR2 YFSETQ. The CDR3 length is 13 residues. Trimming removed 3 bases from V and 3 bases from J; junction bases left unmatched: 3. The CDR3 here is CASSWGTDYEQYF. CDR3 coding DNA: TGCGCCAGCAGCTGGGGGACAGACTACGAGCAGTACTTC.